Listed here are 18 T cell receptor beta chains from one sample, sequenced in a study of cytomegalovirus exposure and HLA in healthy donors. The study ran its PCR with 60 Vbeta and 13 Jbeta primers. Method: immunoSEQ multiplex PCR; TCRdb's copy keeps in-frame clones and lacks some. The sample lists some 150,000 clones; more than 75% were seen once. The sequencing input was PBMCs. The receptors were sampled from a man aged 50-60 years in good health and CMV-seronegative.

The V and J genes are TRBV7-3 and TRBJ2-1, with TRBD2 identical over 14 bases. The V gene end was trimmed by 1 base and the J gene end by 1 base; junction bases not matched to a gene: 9. The CDR3 length is 20 residues. Germline loops: CDR1 SGHTA, CDR2 FQGTGA. DNA for the CDR3: TGTGCCAGCAGCTTAAGGGGCGGGACTAGCGGGAGTCGATCCTACAATGAGCAGTTCTTC. Its protein is CASSLRGGTSGSRSYNEQFF.

The chain is built from TRBV5-1 and TRBJ1-2; 7 nucleotides align to TRBD1. V gave up 4 bases and J gave up 8 bases; unmatched junction bases: 5. CDR1 and CDR2 from the germline V gene are SGHRS and YFSETQ. The CDR3 is made up of 12 amino acids. DNA for the CDR3: TGCGCCAGCAGCCTCGACAGGGCCGGCTACACCTTC. Its translation is CASSLDRAGYTF.

For the CDR3, the DNA is TGCGCCAGCAGCCTGGCCCCTGGCGGGAGTAACGCCTACGAGCAGTACTTC. Translating gives CASSLAPGGSNAYEQYF. J is TRBJ2-7 and V is TRBV5-1, with 7 bases that match TRBD2. V lost 4 bases to trimming and J lost 2 bases; unmatched junction nucleotides: 15. This CDR3 has 17 amino acids. The V gene's germline CDR1 is SGHRS and CDR2 YFSETQ.

The V call is TRBV5-4, the J call TRBJ1-2, with a weak D call TRBD1 (6 bases). CDR1 is SGHNT and CDR2 is YYREEE in the germline V gene (reference sequence). The CDR3 extends over 13 amino acids. Trimming left V 2 bases short and J 1 base short, with 6 bases between. CDR3 DNA: TGTGCCAGCAGCTTACAGGGTAACTATGGCTACACCTTC. Its translation is CASSLQGNYGYTF.

The gene calls are TRBV30 and TRBJ2-7, with 13 bases matching TRBD2. CDR3 length: 16 residues. Germline CDR1 is GTSNPN and CDR2 is SVGIG (reference sequence). J lost 2 bases, V lost 3 bases, and 7 bases had no gene match. CDR3 DNA: TGTGCCTGGAGGGGACTAGCGGGGCCTATTACCTACGAGCAGTACTTC. It yields the protein CAWRGLAGPITYEQYF.

The chain recombines TRBV4-1 with TRBJ2-2; TRBD2 agrees at 11 bases. Germline trimming cut 3 bases from V and 4 bases from J; bases unmatched to any gene: 10. CDR1 is MGHRA and CDR2 is YSYEKL in the germline V gene. CDR3 length: 18 amino acids. The CDR3 DNA reads TGCGCCAGCAGCCAGCGAGACCTAGCGGGAGGCGGCACCGGGGAGCTGTTTTTT. Translating it yields CASSQRDLAGGGTGELFF.

This rearrangement joins TRBV7-3 to TRBJ2-4; 11 bases align to TRBD2. The germline gives CDR1 SGHTA, CDR2 FQGTGA. The CDR3 totals 17 residues. V lost 2 bases and J lost 0; bases outside the gene matches: 3. The CDR3 coding sequence is TGTGCCAGCAGCTTAGGGACTAGCGGAGGAGCCAAAAACATTCAGTACTTC. Encoded protein: CASSLGTSGGAKNIQYF.

V gene TRBV19 combines with J gene TRBJ2-2; 9 bases are shared with TRBD2. Germline V lookup: CDR1 LNHDA, CDR2 SQIVND (reference sequence). The J segment lost 0 bases and the V segment lost 4 bases, leaving 3 bases of the junction unmatched. CDR3 length: 16 residues. The CDR3 sequence: CASSTSGVTNTGELFF. As DNA, the CDR3 is TGTGCCAGTAGTACTAGCGGGGTGACGAACACCGGGGAGCTGTTTTTT.

The CDR3 DNA reads TGTGCCAGCAGTTTAATGGAACGGGGAGATACGCAGTATTTT. Amino acid sequence: CASSLMERGDTQYF. The chain is built from TRBV28 and TRBJ2-3, with D maybe TRBD2 (5 bases). This CDR3 has 14 amino acids. Germline assignment: CDR1 MDHEN and CDR2 SYDVKM. V lost 2 bases, J lost 5 bases, and 11 bases lay in between. Drawing the rest from reference TRBV28 and TRBJ2-3, the complete variable domain is DVKVTQSSRYLVKRTGEKVFLECVQDMDHENMFWYRQDPGLGLRLIYFSYDVKMKEKGDIPEGYSVSREKKERFSLILESASTNQTSMYLCASSLMERGDTQYFGPGTRLTVL.

This chain joins TRBV7-2 and TRBJ2-2; 9 nucleotides line up with TRBD1. The germline CDR1 and CDR2 sequences are SGHTA and FQGNSA. The CDR3 is 16 residues long. The V gene end was trimmed by 2 bases and the J gene end by 4 bases; junction bases not matched to a gene: 5. As DNA, the CDR3 is TGTGCCAGCAGCTTACCCGGGACAGGGAGCACCGGGGAGCTGTTTTTT. It codes for CASSLPGTGSTGELFF.

V gene TRBV2 combines with J gene TRBJ2-3; 7 nucleotides line up with TRBD1. Germline V lookup: CDR1 SNHLY, CDR2 FYNNEI. V gave up 11 bases and J gave up 3 bases; unmatched junction bases: 11. The CDR3 has 14 amino acids. Here the CDR3 DNA reads TGTGCCGGCGCCAAAGACAGGGAAACAGATACGCAGTATTTT. Residues: CAGAKDRETDTQYF.

V gene TRBV11-2 combines with J gene TRBJ1-2, with D perhaps matching TRBD1 (6 bases). This CDR3 comprises 15 residues. Trimming left V 1 base short and J 0 bases short, with 9 bases between. The germline V gene encodes CDR1 SGHAT and CDR2 FQNNGV. The CDR3 spells CASSLGTDPNYGYTF. The CDR3 DNA sequence: TGTGCCAGCAGCTTAGGGACAGACCCTAACTATGGCTACACCTTC.

The V gene is TRBV30, the J gene TRBJ1-6; no reliable D call. Per the germline V gene, CDR1 is GTSNPN and CDR2 is SVGIG (reference sequence). The germline V and J ends were trimmed by 5 bases and 0 bases, with 8 bases remaining between them. The length of the CDR3 is 14 residues. CDR3 nucleotide sequence: TGTGCCTGGGGTAGGAGCTCCTATAATTCACCCCTCCACTTT. It yields the protein CAWGRSSYNSPLHF.

CDR3: CASSLLGHPSGANVLTF. CDR3 in DNA: TGTGCCAGCAGCTTACTGGGACACCCCTCTGGGGCCAACGTCCTGACTTTC. The chain uses TRBV7-9 and TRBJ2-6; TRBD1 might be the D (6 bases). The CDR3 has 17 amino acids. With 2 bases removed from V and 0 bases from J, the gap between germline ends came to 11 bases. The germline CDR1 and CDR2 sequences are SEHNR and FQNEAQ (reference sequence).

The chain links TRBV5-1 to TRBJ2-5, with 10 bases aligning to TRBD2. The trim removed 0 bases at V and 5 bases at J, leaving 10 bases unmatched. CDR1 and CDR2 (germline): SGHRS, YFSETQ. The CDR3 runs to 17 residues. DNA of the CDR3: TGCGCCAGCAGCTTGGGGAGCGGGGGGGCCTCTGTGGAGACCCAGTACTTC. As protein: CASSLGSGGASVETQYF.

The chain couples TRBV5-6 to TRBJ2-1; tentatively, D is TRBD2 (6 bases). The CDR3 has 16 residues. The V end lost 4 bases, the J end lost 1 base, and 15 bases lay between the germline ends. Germline lookup yields CDR1 SGHDT and CDR2 YYEEEE. The CDR3, as DNA: TGTGCCAGCAGCGAGACCTATAGCGGATCCTACAATGAGCAGTTCTTC. Its translation: CASSETYSGSYNEQFF.

The V gene is TRBV7-6, the J gene TRBJ2-7; 13 nucleotides agree with TRBD2. Looked up from germline, CDR1 is SGHVS and CDR2 is FNYEAQ. Trimming took 5 bases from V and 2 from J; bases not matched to a gene: 3. The CDR3 contains 15 residues. CDR3 in amino acids: CASSPGLAGTYEQYF. For the CDR3, the DNA is TGTGCCAGCAGCCCGGGACTAGCGGGGACCTACGAGCAGTACTTC.

The chain has TRBV12-5 and TRBJ2-1; 9 nucleotides align to TRBD2. V trimming: 1 base; J trimming: 10 bases; junction bases outside the gene matches: 11. CDR1 and CDR2 (germline): LGHNT, FRNRAP. The CDR3 totals 16 residues. CDR3 DNA: TGTGCTAGTGGTTTGGGGATAGCGGGAGCCTTTGGGGAGCAGTTCTTC. This gives the protein CASGLGIAGAFGEQFF. Looking up the rest from reference TRBV12-5 and TRBJ2-1 gives the full variable domain: DARVTQTPRHKVTEMGQEVTMRCQPILGHNTVFWYRQTMMQGLELLAYFRNRAPLDDSGMPKDRFSAEMPDATLATLKIQPSEPRDSAVYFCASGLGIAGAFGEQFFGPGTRLTVL.